These T cell receptor beta chains were read from a single sample in a study of identical twins. TCRdb independently ran MiXCR on the 5' RACE reads; one entry per CDR3 protein. The repertoire holds around 470,000 distinct CDR3 sequences, approximately 15% seen once, with 0.4% to 0.55% in the top ten. These same records also appear under a second study, on yellow fever vaccine responses in identical twins.

The sequenced material came from CD4+ T cells sorted from blood. Receptor source: a woman younger than 35 in good health. CDR3s include the opening cysteine and the closing phenylalanine or tryptophan.

CDR3aa,len,v_gene,j_gene
CASSQGLLTRWETQYF,16,TRBV21-1,TRBJ2-5
CASSARKNIQYF,12,TRBV5-4,TRBJ2-4
CASSLQGVVAGSNEQFF,17,TRBV7-8,TRBJ2-1
CASTNSLASNEQYF,14,TRBV6-1,TRBJ2-7
CASRTGTANEQYF,13,TRBV5-1,TRBJ2-7
CASSYGASRSSYEQYF,16,TRBV6-2/TRBV6-3,TRBJ2-7
CASSRPGQNTEAFF,14,TRBV7-2,TRBJ1-1
CASSLGQGGLQTQYF,15,TRBV12-3/TRBV12-4,TRBJ2-5
CASSYDTATLYGYTF,15,TRBV5-1,TRBJ1-2
CASSLSGTSGFF,12,TRBV28,TRBJ2-1
CASSEASGGRNEQFF,15,TRBV2,TRBJ2-1
CASSYSSLLAGSTGELFF,18,TRBV6-5,TRBJ2-2
CASSLTGGFTGELFF,15,TRBV7-3,TRBJ2-2
CASSLGAREGLRNEQFF,17,TRBV7-2,TRBJ2-1
CASSPQYQETQYF,13,TRBV18,TRBJ2-5
CASKGQGADYTEAFF,15,TRBV5-1,TRBJ1-1
CASSFYGEQFF,11,TRBV5-1,TRBJ2-1
CASSSAGTSAYEQYF,15,TRBV28,TRBJ2-7
CASSLRERFSPNEQFF,16,TRBV11-2,TRBJ2-1
CASRLIHNEQFF,12,TRBV7-9,TRBJ2-1
CASSYREEGMGYEQYF,16,TRBV27,TRBJ2-7
CASMDTTYEQYF,12,TRBV6-5,TRBJ2-7
CASSFSGTGDYEQYF,15,TRBV28,TRBJ2-7
CATSRAPGQNNQPQHF,16,TRBV15,TRBJ1-5
CASRPTGLNYGYTF,14,TRBV27,TRBJ1-2
CASSLGQTGYNEQFF,15,TRBV11-3,TRBJ2-1